This T cell receptor (beta chain) was sequenced in a study of CD8+CD57+ T cells in acquired aplastic anemia. As for the study in general: Sorted CD4+ and CD8+ cells gave an average of roughly 3.5 ug of DNA.

Note on this clonotype: Antigen specificity is unknown.

Template material for TCR beta VDJ and CDR3 profiling consisted of genomic DNA. TCRdb redid the calling of the reads with MiXCR, one entry per CDR3 protein. The sample yields a few hundred thousand distinct CDR3 sequences, roughly 80% seen once. This CDR3 has 15 amino acids. The germline V gene has CDR1 MNHNS and CDR2 SASEGT. V lost 6 bases, J lost 2 bases, and 4 bases stayed unmatched. In patients chosen for sequencing, flow cytometry had shown CD8+CD57+ cell expansion. As a group, the patients uniformly had severe acquired aplastic anemia. At the time of blood sampling, patients had not yet received any therapy. Whole-study findings and limits: Around 29 CD8+ CDR3 sequences were shared between patients and controls.

V is TRBV6-1 and J is TRBJ1-6, with 7 positions matching TRBD1. The sample comprised sorted CD4+, CD8+, or CD8+CD57+ T cells (not recorded which) from PBMCs. The sequence came from a human donor with aplastic anemia. CDR3 sequence (DNA): TGTGCCAGCAGGCCCGGGACAGCCTATAATTCACCCCTCCACTTT. Its protein is CASRPGTAYNSPLHF.